This is a list of T cell receptor beta chains from one sample in a study of graft-versus-host responses after intestinal transplantation. What these receptors recognize is not known. Here immunoSEQ multiplex PCR was the method, and the copy in TCRdb shows in-frame clones only, minus some. The sample lists about 100,000 clones; 91% were seen once. The sequencing here drew on unstimulated CD4+ T cells sorted from spleen or lymph node cells, taken before transplant. The receptors were gathered from a human donor who was the organ donor for an intestinal transplant. Each CDR3 is given with its conserved first and last residue. D genes are given only for firm matches. Size values are once, few and many counts, or a class for expanded clones, and some rows have none.

TRBV4-1	TRBJ2-5	-	TRBD1	15	CASSQGGARGETQYF	TGCGCCAGCAGCCAAGGTGGGGCCAGGGGGGAGACCCAGTACTTC
TRBV18	TRBJ2-7	-	-	16	CASSRLTRSYDYEQYF	TGTGCCAGCTCACGCCTGACTAGATCATACGACTACGAGCAGTACTTC
TRBV9	TRBJ2-1	-	TRBD2	15	CASSVTSGTYNEQFF	TGTGCCAGCAGCGTAACTAGCGGAACCTACAATGAGCAGTTCTTC
TRBV28	TRBJ1-6	-	TRBD1	14	CASREHRGPSPLHF	TGTGCCAGCAGAGAACACAGGGGGCCTTCACCCCTCCACTTT
TRBV29-1	TRBJ2-1	once	TRBD2	19	CSVERGLGSGGPYYNEQFF	TGCAGCGTTGAAAGGGGCCTTGGGAGCGGGGGGCCCTACTACAATGAGCAGTTCTTC
TRBV7-6	TRBJ2-3	-	TRBD2	14	CASSGLAGTDTQYF	TGTGCCAGCAGCGGACTAGCAGGCACAGATACGCAGTATTTT
TRBV9	TRBJ2-2	-	TRBD2	22	CASSVDPSEVAGGLMNTGELFF	TGTGCCAGCAGCGTAGACCCCTCTGAGGTAGCGGGGGGGCTAATGAACACCGGGGAGCTGTTTTTT
TRBV7-3	TRBJ2-3	once	TRBD2	17	CASSLGLAGSWIDTQYF	TGTGCCAGCAGCCTCGGACTAGCGGGTTCTTGGATAGATACGCAGTATTTT
TRBV30	TRBJ1-1	-	-	10	CAWSVQKAFF	TGTGCCTGGAGTGTACAGAAAGCTTTCTTT
TRBV6-1	TRBJ2-2	-	-	15	CASKGVTVVGGELFF	TGTGCCAGCAAGGGGGTGACAGTAGTAGGCGGGGAGCTGTTTTTT
TRBV4-2	TRBJ1-3	-	-	15	CASSQDRFSGNTIYF	TGTGCCAGCAGCCAAGACAGGTTCTCTGGAAACACCATATATTTT
TRBV5-5	TRBJ1-2	-	TRBD1	12	CASSLRGLGYTF	TGTGCCAGCAGCTTGAGGGGGCTCGGCTACACCTTC
TRBV4-2	TRBJ1-5	once	TRBD1	16	CASSQDNRAGGQPQHF	TGTGCCAGCAGCCAAGATAACAGGGCAGGGGGCCAGCCCCAGCATTTT
TRBV4-2	TRBJ2-1	-	TRBD2	16	CASSQDAAGAYNEQFF	TGTGCCAGCAGCCAAGATGCAGCGGGGGCCTACAATGAGCAGTTCTTC
TRBV4-3	TRBJ1-1	-	-	14	CASSQEPGNPEAFF	TGCGCCAGCAGCCAAGAGCCCGGGAACCCTGAAGCTTTCTTT
TRBV7-2	TRBJ2-7	-	TRBD2	16	CASSLASRGVPYEQYF	TGTGCCAGCAGCTTAGCGTCCCGGGGGGTACCCTACGAGCAGTACTTC
TRBV7-2	TRBJ1-4	-	-	17	CASSLVGALPQFEKLFF	TGTGCCAGCAGCTTAGTGGGAGCCTTACCCCAATTCGAAAAACTGTTTTTT
TRBV5-1	TRBJ2-3	once	TRBD2	16	CASSGGTSGGVDTQYF	TGCGCCAGCAGCGGCGGGACTAGCGGGGGAGTAGATACGCAGTATTTT
TRBV9	TRBJ1-1	-	-	14	CASSVNVLNTEAFF	TGTGCCAGCAGCGTTAACGTCCTAAACACTGAAGCTTTCTTT
TRBV18	TRBJ1-5	once	-	11	CGRGSNQPQHF	TGTGGAAGGGGTAGCAATCAGCCCCAGCATTTT
TRBV4-1	TRBJ1-4	-	-	16	CASSLPSAVKRKKLFF	TGCGCCAGCAGCCTACCCTCGGCGGTGAAGAGGAAAAAACTGTTTTTT
TRBV6-5	TRBJ1-6	-	-	14	CASRGGASGSPLHF	TGTGCCAGCCGGGGAGGGGCGAGCGGTTCACCCCTCCACTTT
TRBV7-9	TRBJ1-4	-	-	15	CASSLATGVNEKLFF	TGTGCCAGCAGCTTAGCAACGGGGGTTAATGAAAAACTGTTTTTT
TRBV9	TRBJ1-2	-	TRBD1	15	CASSVGSGGAYGYTF	TGTGCCAGCAGCGTAGGGTCAGGGGGCGCGTATGGCTACACCTTC
TRBV11-2	TRBJ2-7	-	-	13	CASSLPGYYEQYF	TGTGCCAGCAGCTTACCGGGTTACTACGAGCAGTACTTC
TRBV7-2	TRBJ2-7	-	TRBD2	15	CASIHVGAGIYEQYF	TGTGCCAGCATCCACGTGGGAGCGGGGATCTACGAGCAGTACTTC
TRBV9	TRBJ2-1	-	TRBD1	15	CASSVASGGHNEQFF	TGTGCCAGCAGCGTAGCTTCAGGGGGACACAATGAGCAGTTCTTC
TRBV28	TRBJ1-4	-	-	14	CASIDRDTYEKLFF	TGTGCCAGCATAGACCGGGACACCTATGAAAAACTGTTTTTT